The 20 T cell receptor beta chains in this list originate from one sample, sequenced in a study of blood T cell repertoires in COVID-19. Sequenced by immunoSEQ multiplex PCR; TCRdb stores in-frame clones only, minus some. The top ten clones hold roughly 7.6% of a sample with about 210,000 clones, approximately 84% of them seen once. Input material: peripheral blood. The source is a woman aged 45-59 years with active or convalescent COVID-19.

The chain joins TRBV5-5 to TRBJ1-5, with D perhaps TRBD1 (6 bases). V lost 0 bases and J 4 bases, leaving 11 bases between the germline ends. Germline V gene sequence: CDR1 SGHKS, CDR2 YYEKEE (reference sequence). This CDR3 spans 15 amino acids. CDR3 protein: CASSLGPTGNQPQHF. The CDR3 nucleotides are TGTGCCAGCAGCTTGGGTCCAACAGGGAATCAGCCCCAGCATTTT.

The rearrangement joins TRBV6-5 to TRBJ2-7; TRBD2 aligns across 14 bases. Trimming took 0 bases from V and 6 from J; bases not matched to a gene: 1. Germline assignment: CDR1 MNHEY and CDR2 SVGAGI. The CDR3 has 15 amino acids. CDR3 in DNA: TGTGCCAGCAGTTACTCTGGACTAGCGGGAGGCGAGCAGTACTTC. Its protein is CASSYSGLAGGEQYF.

In its sample, this clone was seen once. The chain combines TRBV27 with TRBJ1-6; no reliable D call. The V end lost 7 bases, the J end lost 0 bases, and 10 bases lay between the germline ends. The germline gives CDR1 MNHEY, CDR2 SMNVEV (reference sequence). The CDR3 is made up of 15 amino acids. CDR3 sequence reads: CASTEQSSYNSPLHF. The CDR3 DNA reads TGTGCCAGCACCGAACAGAGCTCCTATAATTCACCCCTCCACTTT.

This sequence joins TRBV6-6 and TRBJ1-4; 8 nucleotides match TRBD1. Germline CDR1 MNHNY, CDR2 SVGAGI (reference sequence). The J segment lost 8 bases and the V segment lost 5 bases, leaving 10 bases of the junction unmatched. The CDR3 extends over 15 amino acids. Here the CDR3 DNA reads TGTGCCAGCAGTCCACGAGGGACAGGAGGGGAAAAACTGTTTTTT. Protein product: CASSPRGTGGEKLFF.

The chain uses TRBV6-1 and TRBJ1-2, with D uncertain. Germline CDR1 MNHNS, CDR2 SASEGT. The CDR3 contains 14 residues. V was cut by 2 bases and J by 0 bases, with 7 bases left in between. DNA for the CDR3: TGTGCCAGCAGTGAATTACAAGCTAACTATGGCTACACCTTC. This encodes CASSELQANYGYTF.

The chain links TRBV7-6 to TRBJ1-5; a possible D gene is TRBD1 (5 bases). V was shortened by 5 bases and J by 3 bases, with 8 bases between the two germline ends. The germline CDR1 and CDR2 sequences are SGHVS and FNYEAQ. CDR3 length: 13 amino acids. The CDR3 sequence is CASSRGLNQPQHF. CDR3 nucleotide sequence: TGTGCCAGCAGCCGGGGACTCAATCAGCCCCAGCATTTT.

The gene calls are TRBV11-2 and TRBJ1-3; D is undetermined. The CDR3 consists of 15 residues. The germline CDR1 and CDR2 sequences are SGHAT and FQNNGV. V lost 1 base and J lost 1, with 8 bases in between. CDR3 nucleotides: TGTGCCAGCAGCTTAGTTTCCCAATCTGGAAACACCATATATTTT. This translates into CASSLVSQSGNTIYF.

The J gene is TRBJ2-1, the V gene TRBV28; the D gene is possibly TRBD2 (5 bases). The V and J ends lost 5 bases and 6 bases respectively, with 17 bases between them. Germline CDR1 is MDHEN and CDR2 is SYDVKM. This CDR3 spans 15 amino acids. CDR3 loop: CASSPRKWAGNEQFF. In DNA, the CDR3 is TGTGCCAGCAGTCCCCGTAAGTGGGCGGGCAATGAGCAGTTCTTC.

The V and J genes are TRBV27 and TRBJ2-3, with TRBD2 matching over 7 bases. Unmatched junction bases numbered 3, after V lost 2 bases and J lost 1 base. Per the germline V gene, CDR1 is MNHEY and CDR2 is SMNVEV (reference sequence). The CDR3 is made up of 15 amino acids. In DNA, the CDR3 is TGTGCCAGCAGTTTAAGCGGGACCGGCACAGATACGCAGTATTTT. This codes for CASSLSGTGTDTQYF.

The chain links TRBV24-1 to TRBJ2-3; weak D call: TRBD2 (6 bases). The CDR3 loop spans 14 amino acids. The germline V and J ends were trimmed by 11 bases and 6 bases, with 20 bases remaining between them. Germline V gene lookup returns CDR1 KGHDR and CDR2 SFDVKD. The CDR3, as DNA: TGTGCCATCGGCTCGGGGGTCTCGGCGGATACGCAGTATTTT. Encoded protein: CAIGSGVSADTQYF.

This clone came up a few times. This chain links TRBV27 with TRBJ1-2, with D uncertain. The germline V gene has CDR1 MNHEY and CDR2 SMNVEV (reference sequence). This CDR3 is 14 amino acids long. The ends were cut back, 0 bases at V and 8 bases at J, with 13 bases in the middle. CDR3 protein: CASSLSSLARGYTF. DNA for the CDR3: TGTGCCAGCAGTTTATCTAGCTTGGCCCGCGGCTACACCTTC.

The chain recombines TRBV18 with TRBJ1-1; the D gene is possibly TRBD1 (5 bases). The CDR3 has 12 residues. Germline V lookup: CDR1 KGHSH, CDR2 LQKENI. Deletions cut 3 bases from V and 7 bases from J, with 9 bases between. The CDR3 DNA is TGTGCCAGCTCACCGATGGGACTTGAAGCTTTCTTT. It specifies CASSPMGLEAFF.

In the case of this clone: At one of its ends the junction is not consistent with the germline gene, which may arise from a read error. This chain connects TRBV20-1 to TRBJ1-1, with D perhaps TRBD1 (6 bases). CDR3 size: 10 residues. Germline V lookup: CDR1 DFQATT, CDR2 SNEGSKA (reference sequence). CDR3 in DNA: TGCAGTGCTCTTGGGGGCCAGGGAACCTTT. It translates to CSALGGQGTF.

This clone came up once. The gene calls are TRBV20-1 and TRBJ2-1; D is ambiguous. Trimming removed 4 bases at V and 10 bases at J, with 8 bases between. The CDR3 is made up of 10 amino acids. Germline loops: CDR1 DFQATT, CDR2 SNEGSKA (reference sequence). The CDR3 spells CSAIKPEQFF. CDR3 nucleotides: TGCAGTGCTATAAAGCCGGAGCAGTTCTTC.

V is TRBV19 and J is TRBJ2-4; TRBD2 matches 9 bases. The CDR3 length is 13 residues. The germline CDR1 and CDR2 sequences are LNHDA and SQIVND (reference sequence). V was clipped by 7 bases and J by 8 bases; unmatched bases: 6. DNA for the CDR3: TGTGCCAGTACTAGCGGGGCGAGGGACATTCAGTACTTC. Its translation: CASTSGARDIQYF. Combining the CDR3 with reference TRBV19 and TRBJ2-4 gives the whole variable domain DGGITQSPKYLFRKEGQNVTLSCEQNLNHDAMYWYRQDPGQGLRLIYYSQIVNDFQKGDIAEGYSVSREKKESFPLTVTSAQKNPTAFYLCASTSGARDIQYFGAGTRLSVL.

The table lists this clone with a count of one. This sequence joins TRBV6-5 and TRBJ1-2; TRBD1 aligns across 7 bases. Germline V gene sequence: CDR1 MNHEY, CDR2 SVGAGI. This CDR3 has 15 amino acids. J gave up 1 base and V 6 bases, and 8 bases lay outside the gene matches. The DNA of the CDR3 is TGTGCCAGCAGCACCCACAGGGGCCGTAACTATGGCTACACCTTC. The encoded protein is CASSTHRGRNYGYTF.

This sequence joins TRBV27 and TRBJ1-1; D may be TRBD1 (6 bases). Germline loops: CDR1 MNHEY, CDR2 SMNVEV (reference sequence). The CDR3 is 14 amino acids. The V end was cut by 8 bases, the J end by 0 bases, with 13 bases between. Written as DNA, the CDR3 is TGTGCCAGCGGGGAACAGGGTATGAACACTGAAGCTTTCTTT. It encodes CASGEQGMNTEAFF.

In its sample, this clone was seen a few times. The chain recombines TRBV19 with TRBJ2-7; tentative D call: TRBD1 (5 bases). The CDR3 covers 14 residues. V was trimmed by 5 bases and J by 2 bases, leaving 13 bases between them. Per the germline V gene, CDR1 is LNHDA and CDR2 is SQIVND (reference sequence). CDR3 coding DNA: TGTGCCAGTAGTCTGGCGGCAGGGACCTACGAGCAGTACTTC. Translating gives CASSLAAGTYEQYF.

This chain links TRBV6-5 with TRBJ2-5; 13 bases are a match to TRBD2. Per germline, CDR1 MNHEY and CDR2 SVGAGI. V lost 5 bases, J lost 4 bases, and 1 base stayed unmatched. CDR3 size: 14 residues. DNA for the CDR3: TGTGCCAGCAGTCGGACTAGCGGGAGAGAGACCCAGTACTTC. The encoded protein is CASSRTSGRETQYF.

This chain links TRBV3-1 (or the pseudogene TRBV3-2) with TRBJ1-2; D remains unclear. Looked up from germline, CDR1 is LGHDT and CDR2 is YNNKEL (reference sequence). The CDR3 loop spans 17 amino acids. Trimming pared 0 bases from V and 3 bases from J, leaving 17 bases between. The CDR3 here is CASSQEKLGGTYYGYTF. The CDR3 DNA sequence: TGTGCCAGCAGCCAAGAAAAGCTCGGAGGCACCTACTATGGCTACACCTTC.